These 20 T cell receptor beta chains were sequenced from one sample in a study of CD8+CD57+ T cells in acquired aplastic anemia. Using genomic DNA as the template, TCR beta VDJ and CDR3 profiling was carried out. TCRdb called the reads again in MiXCR, with one record for every CDR3 protein. The table lists around 250,000 distinct CDR3 sequences, approximately 80% of them singletons, with approximately 40% in the top ten. All patients picked for sequencing had shown, by flow cytometry, an expansion of CD8+CD57+ cells. Sequenced: sorted CD4+, CD8+, or CD8+CD57+ T cells (not recorded which) from PBMCs. The receptors derive from a human donor with aplastic anemia.

Remarks on this clonotype: One end of the junction fails to match germline, which may point to a read error. The J gene is TRBJ2-5, the V gene TRBV2; unclear D gene. The V gene's germline CDR1 is SNHLY and CDR2 FYNNEI. The CDR3 runs to 14 residues. The CDR3 spells CASEVAAYHTTQYF. The CDR3 nucleotides are TGTGCCAGCGAGGTCGCGGCCTACCATACGACCCAGTATTTC.

The chain joins TRBV9 to TRBJ2-7; D is ambiguous. The CDR3 runs 14 residues. The V end was cut by 5 bases, the J end by 12 bases, with 24 bases between. Germline assignment: CDR1 SGDLS and CDR2 YYNGEE. The CDR3 loop reads CASSLVQAPTETYF. CDR3 sequence (DNA): TGTGCCAGCAGTTTAGTTCAGGCACCCACAGAGACGTACTTC.

As for this clonotype: Given a much more abundant clone one base away, this may be a read error. This CDR3 is missing its conserved last phenylalanine or tryptophan, likely due to a read error. No DNA is shown, since the ends of the CDR3 on it are uncertain; the CDR3 is the one TCRdb lists. This chain uses TRBV9 with TRBJ1-1. Germline CDR1 and CDR2: SGDLS and YYNGEE. With termini counted, the CDR3 has 13 amino acids. This CDR3 is CASSAGTSGIATL.

The chain couples TRBV9 to TRBJ2-5; D call uncertain. V lost 3 bases, J lost 11 bases, and 20 bases lay in between. Germline CDR1 is SGDLS and CDR2 is YYNGEE. The CDR3 totals 14 residues. CDR3 DNA: TGTGCCAGCAGCGGCCGGGTCCAGATGGCTACACAGTACTTC. Its translation is CASSGRVQMATQYF.

Points on this clonotype: The CDR3 end shows no conserved phenylalanine or tryptophan, and so a read error is likely. The limits of the CDR3 on the DNA are not certain, so only TCRdb's listed CDR3 is given. The chain joins TRBV2 to TRBJ2-1; the listed D gene, TRBD1, was not tested against the DNA. Counting both end residues, the CDR3 totals 15 amino acids. Germline V lookup: CDR1 SNHLY, CDR2 FYNNEI. The CDR3 loop reads CASGDGGTDSQYFFL.

The J gene is TRBJ2-1, the V gene TRBV5-4; no reliable D call. The germline V and J ends were trimmed by 2 bases and 1 base, with 10 bases remaining between them. The CDR3 runs 15 residues. The germline V gene has CDR1 SGHNT and CDR2 YYREEE (reference sequence). This CDR3 is CASSFQRTSYNEQFF. CDR3 in DNA: TGTGCCAGCAGCTTTCAAAGAACATCCTACAATGAGCAGTTCTTC.

This rearrangement joins TRBV5-4 to TRBJ2-5; TRBD1 matches 7 bases. The CDR3 is 15 residues long. Germline V CDR1 and CDR2: SGHNT, YYREEE (reference sequence). The trim removed 7 bases at V and 2 bases at J, leaving 11 bases unmatched. CDR3 protein: CASSQGRGWQETQYF. In nucleotides, the CDR3 is TGTGCCAGCTCGCAGGGCAGGGGGTGGCAAGAGACCCAGTACTTC.

This chain links TRBV7-2 with TRBJ2-3, with 10 nucleotides matching TRBD2. The J segment lost 10 bases and the V segment lost 3 bases, leaving 10 bases of the junction unmatched. The CDR3 has 15 residues. Germline V gene data show CDR1 as SGHTA and CDR2 as FQGNSA. The DNA for the CDR3 is TGTGCCAGCAGCTTGGCTAGCGGGAGCGATACGCCGCAGTATTTT. It translates to CASSLASGSDTPQYF.

This rearrangement joins TRBV7-2 to TRBJ2-7; unclear D gene. CDR1 and CDR2 (germline): SGHTA, FQGNSA. The CDR3 runs to 14 residues. V dropped 2 bases and J dropped 0 bases, with 8 bases sitting between them. The CDR3 DNA reads TGTGCCAGCAGCTTACAATCAGCCTCCTACGAGCAGTACTTC. This codes for CASSLQSASYEQYF.

The V call is TRBV7-8, the J call TRBJ1-5; 7 nucleotides agree with TRBD1. Germline CDR1 reads SGHVS; CDR2 reads FQNEAQ. There are 15 residues in the CDR3. Trimming at V came to 2 bases and at J to 7 bases, leaving 8 bases not matched to a gene. CDR3 nucleotide sequence: TGTGCCAGCAGCTTATTCTACCAGGGGGGACAGCCCCAGCATTTT. Amino acids: CASSLFYQGGQPQHF.

This clonotype appeared once. This chain links TRBV15 with TRBJ2-3, with TRBD2 matching over 9 bases. Trimming at V came to 1 base and at J to 2 bases, leaving 4 bases not matched to a gene. CDR1 is LNHNV and CDR2 is YYDKDF in the germline V gene (reference sequence). This CDR3 is 16 amino acids long. The CDR3 DNA reads as TGTGCCACCAGCAGAGCCCTAGCGGGGTTCACAGATACGCAGTATTTT. Translation gives CATSRALAGFTDTQYF.

The chain employs TRBV9 and TRBJ1-5; no definite D call. Germline V gene sequence: CDR1 SGDLS, CDR2 YYNGEE. CDR3 length: 14 amino acids. Deletions cut 0 bases from V and 16 bases from J, with 20 bases between. The CDR3 region is CASSVADSKNHHHF. The CDR3 DNA reads as TGTGCCAGCAGCGTAGCTGATTCGAAAAATCACCACCATTTT.

A remark on this clonotype: Germline and junction disagree at one end, which may indicate a read error. The rearrangement joins TRBV2 to TRBJ2-7, with D perhaps TRBD1 or TRBD2 (5 bases each). Germline loops: CDR1 SNHLY, CDR2 FYNNEI. The CDR3 contains 13 residues. The CDR3 DNA follows: TGCGGTGCCAGCCTGGGGGAAACCTACGAGCAGTACTTC. It encodes CGASLGETYEQYF.

This clonotype was picked up a small number of times. The chain couples TRBV7-8 to TRBJ1-1; tentatively, D is TRBD1 (5 bases). This CDR3 has 17 amino acids. The germline V and J ends were trimmed by 3 bases and 7 bases, with 24 bases remaining between them. Germline CDR1 is SGHVS and CDR2 is FQNEAQ. The CDR3 sequence is CASSLGGGPDTQYEAFF. DNA of the CDR3: TGTGCCAGCAGCTTGGGGGGAGGACCCGATACGCAGTATGAAGCTTTCTTT.

As concerns this clonotype: One end of the junction does not line up with germline, which may come from a read error. V is TRBV7-2 and J is TRBJ2-3; D gene uncertain. Germline loops: CDR1 SGHTA, CDR2 FQGNSA. The CDR3 runs 14 residues. DNA for the CDR3: TGTGCCAGCAGCTTGACGAGAGGTCCCGGTACGAAGTATTTT. It yields the protein CASSLTRGPGTKYF.

Notes on this clonotype: The conserved closing phenylalanine or tryptophan is absent in this CDR3, likely reflecting a read error. The chain links TRBV12-5 to TRBJ2-1, with 9 bases identical to TRBD2. Trimming at V came to 9 bases and at J to 8 bases, leaving 17 bases not matched to a gene. The CDR3 length is 16 residues. Germline CDR1 reads LGHNT; CDR2 reads FRNRAP. CDR3 coding DNA: TGTGCTAGCAGTTCTCAAAGAAGCGGGGGGAGCGATGAGCAGTTCTCC. This encodes CASSSQRSGGSDEQFS.

This clonotype has at least ten counts. The chain carries TRBV15 and TRBJ2-7, with D maybe TRBD2 (6 bases). Germline assignment: CDR1 LNHNV and CDR2 YYDKDF (reference sequence). V lost 0 bases and J lost 2, with 11 bases in between. This CDR3 is built from 15 residues. CDR3 DNA: TGTGCCACCAGCAGAGATGATAGCGGAACCTACGAGCAGTACTTC. Its translation: CATSRDDSGTYEQYF.

Details on this clonotype: A much larger clone is a single base away; this may be a read error. The genes are TRBV11-3 and TRBJ1-6; D remains unclear. The CDR3 covers 15 residues. Trimming pared 0 bases from V and 13 bases from J, leaving 16 bases between. Germline V lookup: CDR1 SGHNT, CDR2 YENEEA. CDR3 loop: CASSLDLRERSPLHF. Here the CDR3 DNA reads TGTGCCAGCAGCTTAGATCTGAGAGAGCGATCCCCCCTCCACTTT.

CDR3 in DNA: TGTGCCAGCGGCGCCACCGGGACGCCCTACGAGCAGTACTTC. Translating gives CASGATGTPYEQYF. The V and J genes are TRBV7-6 and TRBJ2-7; D might be TRBD1 or TRBD2, each matching 5 bases. Trimming cost V 8 bases and J 2 bases, with 16 bases left between them. The CDR3 is 14 residues long. Germline CDR1 is SGHVS and CDR2 is FNYEAQ. Based on the CDR3 plus reference TRBV7-6 and TRBJ2-7, the full variable domain is GAGVSQSPRYKVTKRGQDVALRCDPISGHVSLYWYRQALGQGPEFLTYFNYEAQQDKSGLPNDRFSAERPEGSISTLTIQRTEQRDSAMYRCASGATGTPYEQYFGPGTRLTVT.

The chain recombines TRBV5-5 with TRBJ1-2; D is possibly TRBD1 (5 bases). From germline, CDR1 is SGHKS and CDR2 YYEKEE (reference sequence). CDR3 length: 16 amino acids. V shed 1 base and J shed 5 bases, with 18 bases lying between them. The CDR3 here is CASSLLGDGLVYGYTF. CDR3 DNA sequence: TGTGCCAGCAGCTTGTTGGGGGACGGGCTCGTATATGGCTACACCTTC.